This TCR beta chain came from a study of blood T cell repertoires in COVID-19. This clone was detected only a few times. The CDR3 sequence is 17 residues long. Trimming took 3 bases from V and 10 from J, leaving 24 bases between them. Germline values: CDR1 MDHEN, CDR2 SYDVKM. Study processing details: Nucleated cell number was recorded as an estimate derived from reference gene primer amplification. Clones were read by immunoSEQ multiplex PCR, and TCRdb kept only the in-frame ones, dropping some. The V and J calls and clone size are taken from that table; D and trimming were inferred from the DNA. The sample carries 100,000 to 150,000 clones, over 75% recorded once.

The sample was peripheral blood. This receptor was taken from a man in his 60s with acute or convalescent COVID-19. The V and J genes are TRBV28 and TRBJ1-4; D remains ambiguous. CDR3: CASSFLWEMQNWGKLFF. The CDR3 DNA is TGTGCCAGCAGTTTTTTATGGGAGATGCAAAATTGGGGAAAACTGTTTTTT.